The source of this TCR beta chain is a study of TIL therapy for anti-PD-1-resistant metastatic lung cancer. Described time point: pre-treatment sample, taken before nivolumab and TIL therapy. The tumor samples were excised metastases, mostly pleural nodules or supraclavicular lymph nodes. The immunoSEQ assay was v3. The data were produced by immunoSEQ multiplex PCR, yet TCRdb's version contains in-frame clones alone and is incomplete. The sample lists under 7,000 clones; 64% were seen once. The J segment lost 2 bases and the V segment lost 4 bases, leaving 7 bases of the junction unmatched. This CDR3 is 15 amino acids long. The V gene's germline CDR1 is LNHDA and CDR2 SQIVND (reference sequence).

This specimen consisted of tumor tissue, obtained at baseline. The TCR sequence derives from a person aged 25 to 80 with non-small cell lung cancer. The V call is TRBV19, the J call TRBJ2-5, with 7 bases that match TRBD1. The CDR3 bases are TGTGCCAGTAGTAGTCGGGGCAGGGGGCAAGAGACCCAGTACTTC. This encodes CASSSRGRGQETQYF.